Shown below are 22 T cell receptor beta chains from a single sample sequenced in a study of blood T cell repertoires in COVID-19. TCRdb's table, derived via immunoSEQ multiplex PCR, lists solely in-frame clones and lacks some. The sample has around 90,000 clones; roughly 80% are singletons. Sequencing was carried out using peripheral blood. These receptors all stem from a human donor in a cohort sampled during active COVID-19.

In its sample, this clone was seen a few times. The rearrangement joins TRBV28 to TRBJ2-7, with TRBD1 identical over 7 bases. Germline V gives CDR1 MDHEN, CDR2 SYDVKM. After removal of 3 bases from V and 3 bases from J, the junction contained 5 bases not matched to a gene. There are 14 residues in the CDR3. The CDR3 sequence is CASSFPGTDYEQYF. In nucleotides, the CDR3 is TGTGCCAGCAGTTTTCCCGGGACAGACTACGAGCAGTACTTC.

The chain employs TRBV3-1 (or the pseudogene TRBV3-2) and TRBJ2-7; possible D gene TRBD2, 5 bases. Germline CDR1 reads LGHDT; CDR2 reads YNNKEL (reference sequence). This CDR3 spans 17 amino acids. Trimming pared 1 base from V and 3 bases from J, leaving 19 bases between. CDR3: CASSQGPRDTHLYEQYF. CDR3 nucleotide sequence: TGTGCCAGCAGCCAAGGCCCCCGGGATACCCACCTCTACGAGCAGTACTTC.

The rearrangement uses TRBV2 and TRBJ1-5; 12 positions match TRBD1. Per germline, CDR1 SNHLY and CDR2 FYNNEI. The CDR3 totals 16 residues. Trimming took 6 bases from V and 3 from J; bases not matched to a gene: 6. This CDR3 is CASRGDRGRPNQPQHF. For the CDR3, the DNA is TGTGCCAGCAGGGGGGACAGGGGGCGTCCCAATCAGCCCCAGCATTTT. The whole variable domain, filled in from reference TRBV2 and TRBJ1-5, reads EPEVTQTPSHQVTQMGQEVILRCVPISNHLYFYWYRQILGQKVEFLVSFYNNEISEKSEIFDDQFSVERPDGSNFTLKIRSTKLEDSAMYFCASRGDRGRPNQPQHFGDGTRLSIL.

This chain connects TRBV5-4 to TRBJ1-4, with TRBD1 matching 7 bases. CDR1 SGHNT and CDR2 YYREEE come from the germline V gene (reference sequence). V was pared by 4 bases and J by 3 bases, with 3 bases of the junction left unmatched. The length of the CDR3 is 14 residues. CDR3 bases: TGTGCCAGCAGCACAGGACAGGCTAATGAAAAACTGTTTTTT. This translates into CASSTGQANEKLFF.

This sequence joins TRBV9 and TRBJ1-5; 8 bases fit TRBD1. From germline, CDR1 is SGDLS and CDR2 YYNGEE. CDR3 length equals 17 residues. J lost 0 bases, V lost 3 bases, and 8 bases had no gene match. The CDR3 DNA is TGTGCCAGCAGCGCAGGACAGGGAGGCTATAGCAATCAGCCCCAGCATTTT. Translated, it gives CASSAGQGGYSNQPQHF.

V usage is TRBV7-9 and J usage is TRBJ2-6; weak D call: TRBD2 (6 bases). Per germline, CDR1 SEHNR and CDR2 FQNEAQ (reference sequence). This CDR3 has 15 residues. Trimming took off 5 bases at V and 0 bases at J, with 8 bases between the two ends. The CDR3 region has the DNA TGTGCCAGCAGCCCCGGGAGCTCTGGGGCCAACGTCCTGACTTTC. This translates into CASSPGSSGANVLTF.

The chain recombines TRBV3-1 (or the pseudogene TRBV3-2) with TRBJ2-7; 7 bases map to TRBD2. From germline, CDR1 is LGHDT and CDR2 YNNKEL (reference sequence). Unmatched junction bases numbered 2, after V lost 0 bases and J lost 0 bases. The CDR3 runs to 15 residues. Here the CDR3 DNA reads TGTGCCAGCAGCCAAGAGGGAGGGCCCTCCTACGAGCAGTACTTC. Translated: CASSQEGGPSYEQYF.

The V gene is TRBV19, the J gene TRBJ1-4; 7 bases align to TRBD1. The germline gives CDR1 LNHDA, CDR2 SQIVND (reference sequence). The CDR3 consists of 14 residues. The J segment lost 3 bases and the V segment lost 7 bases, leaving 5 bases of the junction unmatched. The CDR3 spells CASNTGTANEKLFF. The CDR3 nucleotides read TGTGCCAGTAACACCGGGACAGCTAATGAAAAACTGTTTTTT.

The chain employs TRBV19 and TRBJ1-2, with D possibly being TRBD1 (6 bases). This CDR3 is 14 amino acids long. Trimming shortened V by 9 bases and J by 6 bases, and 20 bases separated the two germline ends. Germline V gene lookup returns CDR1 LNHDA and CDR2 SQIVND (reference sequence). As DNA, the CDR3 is TGTGCCAGCATACTAACAGGGAAACTGGATGGCTACACCTTC. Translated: CASILTGKLDGYTF.

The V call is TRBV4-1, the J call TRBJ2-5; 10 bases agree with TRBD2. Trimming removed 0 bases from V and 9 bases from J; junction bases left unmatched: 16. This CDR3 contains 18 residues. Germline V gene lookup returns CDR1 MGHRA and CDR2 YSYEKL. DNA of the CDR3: TGCGCCAGCAGCCAAGATTTACACGGAGCGGGGGGGGGTTGGCCCCAGTACTTC. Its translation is CASSQDLHGAGGGWPQYF.

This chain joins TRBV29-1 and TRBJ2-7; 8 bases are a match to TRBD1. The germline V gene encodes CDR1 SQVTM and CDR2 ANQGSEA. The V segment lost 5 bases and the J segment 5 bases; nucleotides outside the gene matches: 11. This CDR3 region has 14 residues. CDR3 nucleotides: TGCAGCGTTCTTGTTCTCTCAGGGGGCGACGAGCAGTACTTC. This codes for CSVLVLSGGDEQYF.

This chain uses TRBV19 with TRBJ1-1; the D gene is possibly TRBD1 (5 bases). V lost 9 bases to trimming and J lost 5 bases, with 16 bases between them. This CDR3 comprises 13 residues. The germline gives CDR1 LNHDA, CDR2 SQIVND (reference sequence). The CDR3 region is CASTRGGRTEAFF. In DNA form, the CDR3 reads TGTGCCAGCACCCGGGGGGGGAGGACTGAAGCTTTCTTT. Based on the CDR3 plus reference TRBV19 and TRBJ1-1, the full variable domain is DGGITQSPKYLFRKEGQNVTLSCEQNLNHDAMYWYRQDPGQGLRLIYYSQIVNDFQKGDIAEGYSVSREKKESFPLTVTSAQKNPTAFYLCASTRGGRTEAFFGQGTRLTVV.

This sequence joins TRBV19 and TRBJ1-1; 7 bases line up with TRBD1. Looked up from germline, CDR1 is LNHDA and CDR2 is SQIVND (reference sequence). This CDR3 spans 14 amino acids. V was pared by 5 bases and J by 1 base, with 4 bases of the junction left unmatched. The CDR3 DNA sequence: TGTGCCAGTAGTTTCGGGACAGAGAACACTGAAGCTTTCTTT. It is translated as CASSFGTENTEAFF.

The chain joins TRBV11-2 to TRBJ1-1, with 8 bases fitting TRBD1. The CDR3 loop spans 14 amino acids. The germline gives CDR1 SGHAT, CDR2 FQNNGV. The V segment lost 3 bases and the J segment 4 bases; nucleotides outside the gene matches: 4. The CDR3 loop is CASSLGQVTTEAFF. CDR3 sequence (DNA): TGTGCCAGCAGCTTGGGACAGGTGACCACTGAAGCTTTCTTT.

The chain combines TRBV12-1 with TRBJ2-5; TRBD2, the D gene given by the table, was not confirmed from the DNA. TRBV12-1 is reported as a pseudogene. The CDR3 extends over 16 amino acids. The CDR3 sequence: CASILGWDLGQETQYF. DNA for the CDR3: TGTGCCAGCATTCTGGGGTGGGACTTGGGCCAAGAGACCCAGTACTTC.

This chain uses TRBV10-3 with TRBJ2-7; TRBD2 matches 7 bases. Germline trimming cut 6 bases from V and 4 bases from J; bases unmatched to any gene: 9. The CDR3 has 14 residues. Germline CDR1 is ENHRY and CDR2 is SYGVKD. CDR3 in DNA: TGTGCCATCAGGGTCTCTAGCGGACTATACGAGCAGTACTTC. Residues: CAIRVSSGLYEQYF.

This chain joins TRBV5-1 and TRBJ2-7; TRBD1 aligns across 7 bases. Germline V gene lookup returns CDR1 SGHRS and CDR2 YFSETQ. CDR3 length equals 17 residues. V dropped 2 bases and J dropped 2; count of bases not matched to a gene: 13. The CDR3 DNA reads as TGCGCCAGCAGCTTCCGCAGGGGGAACCTACGCGCCTACGAGCAGTACTTC. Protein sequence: CASSFRRGNLRAYEQYF.

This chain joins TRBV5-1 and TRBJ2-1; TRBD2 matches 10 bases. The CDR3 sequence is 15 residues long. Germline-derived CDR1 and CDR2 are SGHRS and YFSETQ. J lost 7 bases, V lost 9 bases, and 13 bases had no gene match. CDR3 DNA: TGCGCCAACCAGCGGGAGGGCCTATTGGGTAATGAGCAGTTCTTC. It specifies CANQREGLLGNEQFF. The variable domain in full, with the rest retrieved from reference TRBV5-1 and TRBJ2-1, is KAGVTQTPRYLIKTRGQQVTLSCSPISGHRSVSWYQQTPGQGLQFLFEYFSETQRNKGNFPGRFSGRQFSNSRSEMNVSTLELGDSALYLCANQREGLLGNEQFFGPGTRLTVL.

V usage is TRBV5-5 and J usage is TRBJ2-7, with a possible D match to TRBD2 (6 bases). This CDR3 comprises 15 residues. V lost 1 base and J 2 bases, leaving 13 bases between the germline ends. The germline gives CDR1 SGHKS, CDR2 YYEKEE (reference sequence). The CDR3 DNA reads TGTGCCAGCAGCTTGCGAAGCGGGCTGCCCTACGAGCAGTACTTC. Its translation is CASSLRSGLPYEQYF.

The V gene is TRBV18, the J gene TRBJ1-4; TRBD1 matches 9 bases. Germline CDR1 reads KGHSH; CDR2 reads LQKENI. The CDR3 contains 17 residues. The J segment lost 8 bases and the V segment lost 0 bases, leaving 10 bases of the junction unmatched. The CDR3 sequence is CASSPPSRTGAREKLFF. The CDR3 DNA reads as TGTGCCAGCTCACCACCGAGCCGGACAGGGGCTCGGGAAAAACTGTTTTTT. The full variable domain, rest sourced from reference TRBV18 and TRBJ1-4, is NAGVMQNPRHLVRRRGQEARLRCSPMKGHSHVYWYRQLPEEGLKFMVYLQKENIIDESGMPKERFSAEFPKEGPSILRIQQVVRGDSAAYFCASSPPSRTGAREKLFFGSGTQLSVL.

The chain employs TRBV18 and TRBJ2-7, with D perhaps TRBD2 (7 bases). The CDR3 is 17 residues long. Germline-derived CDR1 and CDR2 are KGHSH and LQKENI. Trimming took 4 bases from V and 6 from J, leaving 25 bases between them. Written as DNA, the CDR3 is TGTGCCAGCTCACGGGGGGGCGCAGCTAGCGAGGGCCGCGAGCAGTACTTC. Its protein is CASSRGGAASEGREQYF.

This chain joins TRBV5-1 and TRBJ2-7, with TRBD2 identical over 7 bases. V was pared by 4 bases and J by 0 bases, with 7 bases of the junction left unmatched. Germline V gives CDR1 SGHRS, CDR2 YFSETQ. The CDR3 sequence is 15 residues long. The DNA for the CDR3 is TGCGCCAGCAGCGGAACCGGGGGGAGCTCCTACGAGCAGTACTTC. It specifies CASSGTGGSSYEQYF.